One and the same sample provided the 3 T cell receptor beta chains below, sequenced in a study of blood T cell repertoires in COVID-19. Profiling relied on immunoSEQ multiplex PCR, and the TCRdb table lists in-frame clones only, not all of them. The table lists about 89,000 clones, more than 65% of them singletons. Sequenced: peripheral blood. Source of these receptors: a man between 65 and 80 years old with COVID-19, enrolled during active disease.

This clone was counted at least ten times. V gene TRBV5-6 combines with J gene TRBJ2-1, with TRBD1 as a possible D gene (5 bases). V was shortened by 2 bases and J by 10 bases, with 13 bases between the two germline ends. The CDR3 extends over 13 amino acids. Germline loops: CDR1 SGHDT, CDR2 YYEEEE. The CDR3 protein is CASSFNWAGEQFF. CDR3 sequence (DNA): TGTGCCAGCAGCTTTAATTGGGCAGGGGAGCAGTTCTTC.

The V gene is TRBV29-1, the J gene TRBJ2-1; 9 bases are shared with TRBD1. The trim removed 0 bases at V and 7 bases at J, leaving 13 bases unmatched. Germline V gene sequence: CDR1 SQVTM, CDR2 ANQGSEA. CDR3 length: 17 amino acids. The CDR3 loop is CSVEDKPLGQGRNEQFF. The CDR3, as DNA: TGCAGCGTTGAAGATAAACCCCTAGGACAGGGGCGGAATGAGCAGTTCTTC.

This clone has a handful of counts. J is TRBJ1-5 and V is TRBV6-1; TRBD1 matches 8 bases. CDR3 length: 14 amino acids. Germline V CDR1 and CDR2: MNHNS, SASEGT. J gave up 7 bases and V 3 bases, and 5 bases lay outside the gene matches. CDR3 DNA: TGTGCCAGCAGTGAGTCCAGGGGGCGACAGCCCCAGCATTTT. It yields the protein CASSESRGRQPQHF.